The entry that follows covers one T cell receptor (beta chain) sequence. Its antigen is unknown. The data were taken from a study of beta chain features in type 1 diabetes. This CDR3 spans 14 amino acids. Trimming left V 0 bases short and J 6 bases short, with 10 bases between. Germline V gene sequence: CDR1 MNHEY, CDR2 SVGAGI. Study findings and constraints: The naive, central memory and Treg TCRB repertoires of patients appeared to be more similar to one another than those of healthy donors. In all four CD4+ subsets, TCRB CDR3 length was significantly, moderately reduced in type 1 diabetes.

Every bit of the isolated RNA underwent reverse transcription, so sequencing read expressed TCRB transcripts. Produced via immunoSEQ multiplex PCR; TCRdb's table is partial and in-frame only. The sample carries nearly 700,000 clones, roughly an eighth recorded once. The sequenced sample consisted of naive CD4+ T cells from blood. The receptor was derived from a man aged 18 to 29 with type 1 diabetes. The chain uses TRBV6-5 and TRBJ2-3; no reliable D call. Written as DNA, the CDR3 is TGTGCCAGCAGTTACTCGAGGCCGACGGATACGCAGTATTTT. Its translation: CASSYSRPTDTQYF.